What follows are 25 T cell receptor beta chains derived from one specimen sequenced in a study of tumor and adjacent non-tumor tissue in lung cancer. The library came from three nested PCR rounds adapted from ARM-PCR protocols. A single record per CDR3 protein comes from TCRdb applying MiXCR to the multiplex PCR reads. The sample holds around 82,000 distinct CDR3 sequences, about four fifths seen once. This sample's RNA came from whole unsorted tissue. Distant lung tissue was collected more than 3 cm away from the tumor edge. Sequenced: distant non-tumor lung tissue. These receptor sequences come from a man in his sixties with non-small cell lung cancer.

With regard to this clonotype: This clone may be a read error of a much larger clone one base away. The CDR3 spells CASRVSGSPYNEQYF. In nucleotides, the CDR3 is TGTGCCAGCAGGGTCAGCGGGAGTCCGTACAATGAGCAGTACTTC. The chain is built from TRBV12-3 or TRBV12-4 and TRBJ2-1; the match to TRBD2 covers 8 bases. The DNA matches TRBJ2-7 better at its end, which makes the J call doubtful. The CDR3 loop spans 15 amino acids.

A remark on this clonotype: An end of the junction does not agree with germline; a read error may underlie this. The J gene is TRBJ2-6, the V gene TRBV6-5; D may be TRBD1 or TRBD2 (5 bases each). CDR1 is MNHEY and CDR2 is SVGAGI in the germline V gene. The CDR3 extends over 16 amino acids. CDR3 sequence (DNA): TGTGTCAGCAGCCTGGGAGCCAGCTCTGGGGCCAACGTCCTGACCTTC. Its translation is CVSSLGASSGANVLTF.

This clonotype has a count of ten or more. The gene calls are TRBV5-6 and TRBJ2-2; unclear D gene. The CDR3 is 14 residues long. The V end was cut by 5 bases, the J end by 3 bases, with 11 bases between. Germline CDR1 and CDR2: SGHDT and YYEEEE. The CDR3 protein is CASRDRAYTGELFF. The CDR3 DNA follows: TGTGCCAGCAGGGACCGGGCCTACACCGGGGAGCTGTTTTTT.

Details on this clonotype: One junction end disagrees with the germline gene, perhaps due to a read error. The chain recombines TRBV6-1 with TRBJ2-7; the match to TRBD1 covers 10 bases. CDR1 is MNHNS, CDR2 SASEGT, per germline. CDR3 length equals 16 residues. CDR3 amino acids: CVGSVIGTGVSYEQYF. The CDR3 DNA is TGTGTCGGCAGTGTCATCGGGACAGGGGTCTCCTATGAGCAGTACTTC.

The chain has TRBV6-9 and TRBJ2-7; D uncertain. The CDR3 runs 13 residues. Germline-derived CDR1 and CDR2 are MNHGY and SVAAGI. CDR3 sequence: CVSRPRSSYEQYF. For the CDR3, the DNA is TGTGTCAGTAGACCGCGCTCTTCGTACGAGCAGTACTTC.

Comments on this clonotype: The final CDR3 position lacks the conserved phenylalanine or tryptophan, pointing to a likely read error. CDR3 residues: CSVESGSAEAFI. CDR3 DNA sequence: TGCAGTGTTGAAAGTGGATCCGCTGAAGCTTTCATT. V gene TRBV29-1 combines with J gene TRBJ1-1, with no clear D. This CDR3 comprises 12 residues. Germline V CDR1 and CDR2: SQVTM, ANQGSEA.

Of note for this clonotype: Here the CDR3 omits its conserved ending phenylalanine or tryptophan, so a read error is the likely source. The chain has TRBV7-9 and TRBJ1-5; D is possibly TRBD1 (5 bases). CDR3 length equals 15 residues. Germline lookup yields CDR1 SEHNR and CDR2 FQNEAQ (reference sequence). This CDR3 is CARSWLQGASQPQHL. The CDR3, as DNA: TGTGCCAGGAGCTGGCTTCAGGGAGCGAGTCAGCCCCAGCATCTT.

A note on this clonotype: The junction departs from germline at one end; a sequencing error may be responsible. This chain uses TRBV11-2 with TRBJ2-3; D might be TRBD1 or TRBD2, each matching 5 bases. The V gene's germline CDR1 is SGHAT and CDR2 FQNNGV. There are 16 residues in the CDR3. CDR3 nucleotides: TGTTCCAGCAGCTTAGTCGCAGAGGGGCGGACAGATACGCAGTATTTT. Amino acid sequence: CSSSLVAEGRTDTQYF. The whole variable domain, filled in from reference TRBV11-2 and TRBJ2-3, reads EAGVAQSPRYKIIEKRQSVAFWCNPISGHATLYWYQQILGQGPKLLIQFQNNGVVDDSQLPKDRFSAERLKGVDSTLKIQPAKLEDSAVYLCSSSLVAEGRTDTQYFGPGTRLTVL.

This clonotype was seen once. The chain recombines TRBV12-5 with TRBJ2-3; D gene ambiguous. Trimming removed 2 bases from V and 3 bases from J, with 12 bases in between. The CDR3 spans 15 residues. Germline V CDR1 and CDR2: LGHNT, FRNRAP. The CDR3 reads CASGLLHGVTDTQYF. CDR3 coding DNA: TGTGCTAGTGGTTTGCTGCATGGGGTTACAGATACGCAGTATTTT.

As concerns this clonotype: Likely a read error: the CDR3 ends without its conserved phenylalanine or tryptophan. The V and J genes are TRBV6-1 and TRBJ2-7; D is uncertain. Germline V gene sequence: CDR1 MNHNS, CDR2 SASEGT. The CDR3 sequence is 16 residues long. The V gene lost 4 bases and the J gene lost 3 bases, with 19 bases spanning the gap. CDR3 sequence reads: CASSGASRGPIYEQYL. CDR3 nucleotides: TGTGCCAGCAGTGGAGCCTCTCGAGGACCAATCTACGAGCAGTACTTA.

The chain combines TRBV29-1 with TRBJ2-1; D is possibly TRBD1 or TRBD2 (5 bases each). The CDR3 spans 13 residues. The V gene's germline CDR1 is SQVTM and CDR2 ANQGSEA. The CDR3 sequence: CSVWGGRYSEQFF. CDR3 nucleotides: TGCAGTGTTTGGGGCGGGCGGTACAGCGAGCAGTTCTTC.

V gene TRBV5-6 combines with J gene TRBJ1-1; possibly TRBD1 for D (5 bases). This CDR3 has 12 amino acids. The germline gives CDR1 SGHDT, CDR2 YYEEEE. The V end lost 1 base, the J end lost 11 bases, and 12 bases lay between the germline ends. The CDR3 nucleotides are TGTGCCAGCAGCTTGATACTGGGACGGGCTTTCTTT. Protein sequence: CASSLILGRAFF. The whole variable domain, remainder taken from reference TRBV5-6 and TRBJ1-1, is DAGVTQSPTHLIKTRGQQVTLRCSPKSGHDTVSWYQQALGQGPQFIFQYYEEEERQRGNFPDRFSGHQFPNYSSELNVNALLLGDSALYLCASSLILGRAFFGQGTRLTVV.

Details on this clonotype: The CDR3 carries no conserved terminal phenylalanine or tryptophan, so it likely arises from a read error. The chain couples TRBV29-1 to TRBJ2-1; tentatively, D is TRBD2 (5 bases). Trimming cost V 7 bases and J 8 bases, with 21 bases left between them. The V gene's germline CDR1 is SQVTM and CDR2 ANQGSEA. There are 14 residues in the CDR3. CDR3 loop: CSGMEMGDSDEQFI. Written as DNA, the CDR3 is TGCAGCGGGATGGAGATGGGAGACTCGGATGAGCAGTTCATC.

A word on this clonotype: One end of the junction varies from germline; a read error may be responsible. V is TRBV10-3 and J is TRBJ2-1; D perhaps matches TRBD2 (5 bases). The CDR3 totals 17 residues. Germline CDR1 is ENHRY and CDR2 is SYGVKD. The CDR3 DNA follows: TGTGCCATCAGTGAGTACAAGGAGACGAGCGGCTACAGTGAGCAGTTCTTC. Protein: CAISEYKETSGYSEQFF.

As for this clonotype: A read error may produce the germline difference seen at one junction end. The rearrangement links TRBV11-3 to TRBJ2-6; no reliable D call. This CDR3 region has 12 residues. The germline CDR1 and CDR2 sequences are SGHNT and YENEEA. CDR3 coding DNA: TGTGCCTTTAGGTCTGGAGCCAACGTCCTGACTTTC. This codes for CAFRSGANVLTF.

With regard to this clonotype: The germline gene is not matched at one end of the junction; a read error may be the cause. The chain has TRBV6-2 or TRBV6-3 and TRBJ2-3, with 13 bases identical to TRBD2. The CDR3 consists of 14 residues. Looked up from germline, CDR1 is MNHEY and CDR2 is SVGEGT. CDR3 sequence: CASGLAGEAVTHYF. In nucleotides, the CDR3 is TGTGCCAGCGGACTAGCGGGAGAAGCAGTTACGCACTATTTT.

This clonotype was recorded only once. The junction and the germline gene differ at one end; a read error may be behind it. This rearrangement joins TRBV5-4 to TRBJ2-7; D is perhaps TRBD1 (6 bases). CDR3 length: 15 residues. CDR1 and CDR2 from the germline V gene are SGHNT and YYREEE (reference sequence). The CDR3 region is CASSLGQGPAYERYF. As DNA, the CDR3 is TGTGCCAGCAGCTTGGGGCAGGGGCCTGCCTACGAGCGGTACTTC.

Concerning this clonotype itself: Given the absence of the conserved phenylalanine or tryptophan at the CDR3 end, a read error is likely. V and J are TRBV12-3 or TRBV12-4 and TRBJ2-4; D ambiguous. The CDR3 contains 15 residues. V was cut by 2 bases and J by 1 base, with 9 bases left in between. CDR3 amino acids: CASSLKFGAKNIQYV. CDR3 nucleotide sequence: TGTGCCAGCAGTTTAAAATTTGGGGCCAAAAACATTCAGTACGTC.

Regarding this clonotype: At one of its ends the junction is not consistent with the germline gene, which may arise from a read error. The gene calls are TRBV11-2 and TRBJ2-5, with TRBD1 identical over 7 bases. The CDR3 consists of 14 residues. The germline CDR1 and CDR2 sequences are SGHAT and FQNNGV. CDR3 region: CASNPGQVLESQYF. In DNA form, the CDR3 reads TGTGCCAGCAACCCCGGACAGGTTCTTGAGAGCCAGTACTTC.

In regard to this clonotype: The junction differs from germline at one of its ends, possibly a read error. The chain couples TRBV4-1 to TRBJ1-5, with D possibly being TRBD1 (6 bases). CDR3 length equals 16 residues. CDR1 and CDR2 from the germline V gene are MGHRA and YSYEKL. The CDR3 nucleotides are TGCGCCAGCAGCCAGGCGTGGGGGCATTTAAAACAGACCCAGCAATTT. Protein product: CASSQAWGHLKQTQQF.

J is TRBJ2-1 and V is TRBV20-1, with D maybe TRBD2 (6 bases). Germline V gene sequence: CDR1 DFQATT, CDR2 SNEGSKA (reference sequence). The CDR3 contains 15 residues. The V end lost 8 bases, the J end lost 7 bases, and 24 bases lay between the germline ends. The CDR3 sequence is CSTRVPGGSGNEQFF. The CDR3 DNA reads TGCAGTACCAGAGTACCCGGGGGTTCTGGTAATGAGCAGTTCTTC.

Of note for this clonotype: A junction end diverges from the germline sequence, so it may reflect a read error. The chain combines TRBV11-2 with TRBJ2-5, with D perhaps matching TRBD1 or TRBD2 (6 bases each). Germline V gives CDR1 SGHAT, CDR2 FQNNGV. The CDR3 is made up of 14 amino acids. CDR3 bases: TGTGCCAGCAGTGATAACGGGACCTCGGGGGCCCAGTGTTTC. The encoded protein is CASSDNGTSGAQCF. The full variable domain, with the rest looked up from reference TRBV11-2 and TRBJ2-5, is EAGVAQSPRYKIIEKRQSVAFWCNPISGHATLYWYQQILGQGPKLLIQFQNNGVVDDSQLPKDRFSAERLKGVDSTLKIQPAKLEDSAVYLCASSDNGTSGAQCFGPGTRLLVL.

Regarding this clonotype: Compared with germline, one end of the junction differs, possibly owing to a read error. The chain couples TRBV11-3 to TRBJ2-1; the match to TRBD2 covers 8 bases. The germline V gene encodes CDR1 SGHNT and CDR2 YENEEA. This CDR3 is 17 amino acids long. CDR3 nucleotides: TGTACCAGCAGCTTAGATAGACCAGCGGGAGTAGGTAATGAGCAGTTCTTC. Its protein product is CTSSLDRPAGVGNEQFF.

This clonotype was seen just once. An end of the junction differs from the germline gene, which may be a read error. CDR3: CVSRYSGTGWNSPLHF. CDR3 bases: TGTGTCAGCCGTTACTCCGGGACAGGGTGGAATTCACCCCTCCACTTT. The chain employs TRBV6-5 and TRBJ1-6; 9 nucleotides agree with TRBD1. This CDR3 is built from 16 residues. Germline V gene sequence: CDR1 MNHEY, CDR2 SVGAGI.

This clonotype showed up just a few times. This sequence joins TRBV28 and TRBJ1-4, with 7 positions matching TRBD1. Trimming took 9 bases from V and 3 from J; bases not matched to a gene: 7. This CDR3 is built from 14 residues. Per the germline V gene, CDR1 is MDHEN and CDR2 is SYDVKM. Here the CDR3 reads CASRDRVANEKLFF. As DNA, the CDR3 is TGTGCCAGTCGAGACAGGGTGGCTAATGAAAAACTGTTTTTT.